The T cell receptor beta chain described here comes from a study of T cell responses to AZD1222 COVID-19 vaccine. Study-level findings and limits: Seropositive status at baseline applied to only a handful of AZD1222 recipients. Nearly half of spike-specific TCRs reportedly go after variant regions that carry no mutations. Most donors were white British and more were female, and clonal diversity was possibly underestimated.

About this clone: Its antigen remains unknown.

Repertoires were generated with immunoSEQ multiplex PCR, while TCRdb's copy carries only in-frame clones and drops some. Of roughly 65,000 clones listed, roughly 86% were seen once; the top ten hold less than 9%. The germline V gene encodes CDR1 MDHEN and CDR2 SYDVKM. Trimming removed 6 bases from V and 2 bases from J; junction bases left unmatched: 7. The CDR3 runs to 15 residues. The J gene is TRBJ1-5, the V gene TRBV28, with 7 bases matching TRBD1. The material was peripheral blood, obtained on day 0 of AZD1222 vaccination. The sequence was obtained from an adult in good health. CDR3 DNA sequence: TGTGCCAGCAGATATGAGGGGGCTGGCAATCAGCCCCAGCATTTT. This gives the protein CASRYEGAGNQPQHF.